Detailed here is one TCR beta chain. This sample is drawn from a study of tumor-infiltrating lymphocytes in oesophageal squamous cell carcinoma. TCRdb re-derived calls from the PCR reads in MiXCR, one entry per CDR3 protein. The sample lists almost 20,000 distinct CDR3 sequences, around two fifths occurring once. The TCR comes from a male donor with esophageal squamous cell carcinoma. The specimen was esophageal tumor tissue.

CDR3 nucleotides: TGTGCCAGCAGCTCGGCTACAACCGTACACAATGAGCAGTACTTC. Its translation is CASSSATTVHNEQYF. The chain links TRBV7-6 to TRBJ2-1; D gene uncertain. The J call is doubtful: the DNA matches TRBJ2-7 better. Germline CDR1 is SGHVS and CDR2 is FNYEAQ. CDR3 length: 15 amino acids.